The present entry profiles one TCR beta chain with its context. Its antigen is still unknown. This sample was included in a study of cytomegalovirus exposure and HLA in healthy donors. The CDR3 is 14 amino acids. V lost 4 bases, J lost 5 bases, and 6 bases stayed unmatched. The germline gives CDR1 SGHRS, CDR2 YFSETQ. Researchers ran the PCR with 60 Vbeta and 13 Jbeta primers. Profiling relied on immunoSEQ multiplex PCR, and the TCRdb table lists in-frame clones only, not all of them. The table includes about 120,000 clones, approximately 74% detected once. Study observations and caveats: Most subjects had HLA-A and HLA-B alleles reportedly predicted accurately by TCR beta sequences.

The V call is TRBV5-1, the J call TRBJ1-1, with TRBD1 identical over 9 bases. Sequencing was performed on PBMCs. The source is a woman between 50 and 59 years old in good health and CMV-seropositive. This CDR3 is CASSPGQGSTEAFF. Here the CDR3 DNA reads TGCGCCAGCAGCCCGGGACAGGGTAGTACTGAAGCTTTCTTT.